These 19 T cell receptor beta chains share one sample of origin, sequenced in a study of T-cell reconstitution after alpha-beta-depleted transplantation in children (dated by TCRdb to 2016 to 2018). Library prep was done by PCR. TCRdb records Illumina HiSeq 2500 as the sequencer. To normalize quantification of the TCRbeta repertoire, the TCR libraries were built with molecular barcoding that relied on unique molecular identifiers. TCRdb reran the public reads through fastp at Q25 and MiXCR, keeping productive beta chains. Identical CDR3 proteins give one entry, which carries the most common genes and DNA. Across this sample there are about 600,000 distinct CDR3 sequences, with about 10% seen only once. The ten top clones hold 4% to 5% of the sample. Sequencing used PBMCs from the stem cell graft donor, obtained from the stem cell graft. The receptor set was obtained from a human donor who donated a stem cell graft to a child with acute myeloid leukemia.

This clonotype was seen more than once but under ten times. The CDR3 sequence is CASSLIGQGKGLVFF. For the CDR3, the DNA is TGTGCCAGCAGCTTAATCGGACAGGGGAAGGGGTTAGTGTTCTTC. V is TRBV7-9 and J is TRBJ2-1; 9 nucleotides line up with TRBD1. Losses at the gene ends were 2 bases for V and 15 bases for J; bases not matched to a gene: 14. In germline, CDR1 is SEHNR, CDR2 FQNEAQ (reference sequence). The CDR3 is 15 residues long.

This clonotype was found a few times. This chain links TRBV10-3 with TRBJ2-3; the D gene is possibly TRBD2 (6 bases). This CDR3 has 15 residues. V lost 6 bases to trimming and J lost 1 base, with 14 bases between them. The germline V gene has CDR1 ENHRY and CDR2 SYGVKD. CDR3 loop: CAIRQRESGTDTQYF. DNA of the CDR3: TGTGCCATCAGGCAACGGGAGTCTGGCACAGATACGCAGTATTTT.

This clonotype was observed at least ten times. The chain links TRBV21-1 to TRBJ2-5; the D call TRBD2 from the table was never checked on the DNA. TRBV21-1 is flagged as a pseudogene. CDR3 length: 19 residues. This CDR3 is CASSKDLATSGIYQETQYF. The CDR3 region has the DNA TGTGCCAGCAGCAAAGATCTCGCCACTAGCGGAATTTACCAAGAGACCCAGTACTTC.

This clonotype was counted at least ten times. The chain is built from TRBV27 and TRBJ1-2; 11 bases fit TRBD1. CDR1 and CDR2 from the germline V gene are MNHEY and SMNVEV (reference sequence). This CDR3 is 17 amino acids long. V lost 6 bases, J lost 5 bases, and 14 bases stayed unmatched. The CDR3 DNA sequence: TGTGCCAGCAGCGTAACCCGGACAGGGGGCGTTGGGTATGGCTACACCTTC. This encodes CASSVTRTGGVGYGYTF.

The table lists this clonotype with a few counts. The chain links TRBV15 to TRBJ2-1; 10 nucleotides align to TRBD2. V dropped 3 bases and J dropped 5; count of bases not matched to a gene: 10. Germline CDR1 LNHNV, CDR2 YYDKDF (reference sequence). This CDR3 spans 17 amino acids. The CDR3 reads CATSRASGSLLNNEQFF. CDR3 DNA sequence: TGTGCCACCAGCAGGGCTAGCGGGAGTCTGTTGAACAATGAGCAGTTCTTC.

DNA of the CDR3: TGCGCCAGCAGCCAAGATGTGGATAGCTCCTACGAGCAGTACTTC. Amino acid sequence: CASSQDVDSSYEQYF. The V gene is TRBV4-3, the J gene TRBJ2-7; the D is unclear. The CDR3 extends over 15 amino acids. Germline V gene sequence: CDR1 LGHNA, CDR2 YSLEER. Trimming shortened V by 0 bases and J by 0 bases, and 9 bases separated the two germline ends.

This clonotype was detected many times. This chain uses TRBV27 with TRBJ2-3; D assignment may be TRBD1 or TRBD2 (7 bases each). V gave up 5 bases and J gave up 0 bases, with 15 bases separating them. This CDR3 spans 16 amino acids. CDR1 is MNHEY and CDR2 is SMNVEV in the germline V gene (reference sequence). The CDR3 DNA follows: TGTGCCAGCAGTCCAGCGGGACAGCCTAGCACAGATACGCAGTATTTT. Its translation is CASSPAGQPSTDTQYF.

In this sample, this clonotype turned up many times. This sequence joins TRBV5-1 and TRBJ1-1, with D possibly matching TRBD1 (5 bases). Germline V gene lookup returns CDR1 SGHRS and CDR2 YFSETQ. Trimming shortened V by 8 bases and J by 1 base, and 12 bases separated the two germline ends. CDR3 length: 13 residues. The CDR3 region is CASRREPNTEAFF. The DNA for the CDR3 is TGCGCCAGTCGCAGGGAGCCGAACACTGAAGCTTTCTTT.

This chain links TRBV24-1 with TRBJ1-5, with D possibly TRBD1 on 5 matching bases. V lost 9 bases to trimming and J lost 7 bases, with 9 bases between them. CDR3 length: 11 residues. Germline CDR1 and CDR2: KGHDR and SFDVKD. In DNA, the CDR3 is TGTGCCACCGGGGGAACCCAGCCCCAGCATTTT. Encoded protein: CATGGTQPQHF.

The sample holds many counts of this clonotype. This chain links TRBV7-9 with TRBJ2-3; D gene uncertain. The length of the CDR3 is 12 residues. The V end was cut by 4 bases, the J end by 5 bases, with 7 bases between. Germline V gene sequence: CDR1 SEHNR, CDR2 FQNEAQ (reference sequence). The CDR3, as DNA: TGTGCCAGCAGCTCAAAGGGAGATACGCAGTATTTT. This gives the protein CASSSKGDTQYF.

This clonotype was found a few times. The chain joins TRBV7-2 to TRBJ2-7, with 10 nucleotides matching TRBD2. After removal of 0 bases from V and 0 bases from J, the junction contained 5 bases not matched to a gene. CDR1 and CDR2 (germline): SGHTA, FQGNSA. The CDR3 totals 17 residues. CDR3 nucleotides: TGTGCCAGCAGCTTAGCGGGGCTAGCGGGAGACTCCTACGAGCAGTACTTC. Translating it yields CASSLAGLAGDSYEQYF.

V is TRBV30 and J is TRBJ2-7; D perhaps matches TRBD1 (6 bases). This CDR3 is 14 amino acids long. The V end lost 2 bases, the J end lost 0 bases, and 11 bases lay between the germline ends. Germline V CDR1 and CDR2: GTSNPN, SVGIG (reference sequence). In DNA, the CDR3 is TGTGCCTGGAGTCTCAGAGGGGGCTCCTACGAGCAGTACTTC. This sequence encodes CAWSLRGGSYEQYF.

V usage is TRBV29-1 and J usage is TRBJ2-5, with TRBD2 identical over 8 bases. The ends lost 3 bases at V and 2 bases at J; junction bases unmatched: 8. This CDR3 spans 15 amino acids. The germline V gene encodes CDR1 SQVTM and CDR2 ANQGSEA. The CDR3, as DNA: TGCAGCGTTGATCGGGGTAGCGGGGCTCAAGAGACCCAGTACTTC. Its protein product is CSVDRGSGAQETQYF.

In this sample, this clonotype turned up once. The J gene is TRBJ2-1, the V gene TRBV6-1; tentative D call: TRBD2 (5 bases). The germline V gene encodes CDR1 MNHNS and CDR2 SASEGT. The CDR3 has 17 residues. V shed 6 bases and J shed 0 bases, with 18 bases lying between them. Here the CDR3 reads CASSPTRGYSSYNEQFF. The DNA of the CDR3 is TGTGCCAGCAGCCCCACTAGAGGTTACAGCTCCTACAATGAGCAGTTCTTC.

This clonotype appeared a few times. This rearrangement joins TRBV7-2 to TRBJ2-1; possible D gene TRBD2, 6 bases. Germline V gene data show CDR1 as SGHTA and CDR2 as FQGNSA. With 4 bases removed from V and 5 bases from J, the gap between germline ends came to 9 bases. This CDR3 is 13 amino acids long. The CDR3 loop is CASSSTSHNEQFF. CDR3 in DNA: TGTGCCAGCAGCTCAACTAGCCACAATGAGCAGTTCTTC. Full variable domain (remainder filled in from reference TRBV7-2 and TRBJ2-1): GAGVSQSPSNKVTEKGKDVELRCDPISGHTALYWYRQSLGQGLEFLIYFQGNSAPDKSGLPSDRFSAERTGGSVSTLTIQRTQQEDSAVYLCASSSTSHNEQFFGPGTRLTVL.

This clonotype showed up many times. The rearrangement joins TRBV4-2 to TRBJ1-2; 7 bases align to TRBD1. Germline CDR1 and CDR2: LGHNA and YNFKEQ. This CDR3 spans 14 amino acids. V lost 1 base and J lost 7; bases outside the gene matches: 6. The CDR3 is CASSQGGTDGGYTF. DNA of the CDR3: TGTGCCAGCAGCCAAGGGGGGACAGACGGTGGCTACACCTTC.

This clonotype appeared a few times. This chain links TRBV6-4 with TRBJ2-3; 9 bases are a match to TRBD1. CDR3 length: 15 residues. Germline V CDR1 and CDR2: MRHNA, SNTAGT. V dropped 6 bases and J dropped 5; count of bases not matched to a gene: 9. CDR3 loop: CASRSSDRGGDTQYF. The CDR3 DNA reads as TGTGCCAGCAGATCGTCCGACAGGGGGGGAGATACGCAGTATTTT.

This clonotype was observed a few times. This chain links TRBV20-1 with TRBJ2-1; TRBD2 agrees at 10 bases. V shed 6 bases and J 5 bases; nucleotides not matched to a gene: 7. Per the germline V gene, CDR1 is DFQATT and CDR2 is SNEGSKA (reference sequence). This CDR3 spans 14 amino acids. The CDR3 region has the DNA TGCAGTGCAGAGCTAGCGGGGGTAAACAATGAGCAGTTCTTC. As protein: CSAELAGVNNEQFF.

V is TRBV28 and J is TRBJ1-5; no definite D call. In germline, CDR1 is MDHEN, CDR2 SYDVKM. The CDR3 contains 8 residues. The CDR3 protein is CVAQPQHF. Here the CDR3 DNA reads TGTGTCGCCCAGCCCCAGCATTTT. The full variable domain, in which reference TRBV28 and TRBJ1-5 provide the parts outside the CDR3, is DVKVTQSSRYLVKRTGEKVFLECVQDMDHENMFWYRQDPGLGLRLIYFSYDVKMKEKGDIPEGYSVSREKKERFSLILESASTNQTSMYLCVAQPQHFGDGTRLSIL.